The 5 T cell receptor beta chains below were found in one sample sequenced in a study of blood T cell repertoires in COVID-19. The table came from immunoSEQ multiplex PCR; TCRdb's copy has only in-frame clones and leaves some out. The sample carries about 68,000 clones, roughly 88% recorded once. The material sequenced was peripheral blood. The receptors originated from a man aged 25 to 40 with acute or convalescent COVID-19.

CDR3 residues: CASSTGASSGSETQYF. CDR3 DNA: TGCGCCAGCAGCACGGGGGCCTCTAGCGGGAGTGAGACCCAGTACTTC. The rearrangement joins TRBV5-1 to TRBJ2-5, with TRBD2 identical over 10 bases. V was clipped by 4 bases and J by 5 bases; unmatched bases: 11. This CDR3 region has 16 residues. Germline CDR1 and CDR2: SGHRS and YFSETQ.

This chain uses TRBV28 with TRBJ1-4; D is unclear. The CDR3 is 15 residues long. The V end lost 2 bases, the J end lost 10 bases, and 17 bases lay between the germline ends. Looked up from germline, CDR1 is MDHEN and CDR2 is SYDVKM. The CDR3 region is CASSLSSRLEGKLFF. The CDR3 coding sequence is TGTGCCAGCAGTTTAAGTAGTCGACTGGAGGGAAAACTGTTTTTT.

V usage is TRBV19 and J usage is TRBJ1-2; D is unresolved. Trimming cost V 5 bases and J 0 bases, with 13 bases left between them. The CDR3 length is 15 residues. The germline V gene encodes CDR1 LNHDA and CDR2 SQIVND (reference sequence). The CDR3 sequence is CASSSPTLANYGYTF. DNA of the CDR3: TGTGCCAGTAGTTCGCCAACTTTAGCTAACTATGGCTACACCTTC.

This rearrangement joins TRBV27 to TRBJ1-1; D is unclear. Trimming left V 5 bases short and J 4 bases short, with 11 bases between. The CDR3 has 13 residues. Per the germline V gene, CDR1 is MNHEY and CDR2 is SMNVEV (reference sequence). The DNA of the CDR3 is TGTGCCAGCAGTCTCCTCGGGTTCACTGAAGCTTTCTTT. It translates to CASSLLGFTEAFF.

The chain links TRBV5-1 to TRBJ2-1; perhaps TRBD2 as D (5 bases). Germline V lookup: CDR1 SGHRS, CDR2 YFSETQ. The CDR3 covers 14 residues. V was cut by 0 bases and J by 5 bases, with 9 bases left in between. CDR3 nucleotide sequence: TGCGCCAGCAGCTTGGGAGACTACAACAATGAGCAGTTCTTC. It specifies CASSLGDYNNEQFF. The variable domain in full, completed from reference TRBV5-1 and TRBJ2-1, reads KAGVTQTPRYLIKTRGQQVTLSCSPISGHRSVSWYQQTPGQGLQFLFEYFSETQRNKGNFPGRFSGRQFSNSRSEMNVSTLELGDSALYLCASSLGDYNNEQFFGPGTRLTVL.